The 16 T cell receptor beta chains presented below share a single source sample, sequenced in a study of T cell changes during pregnancy in multiple sclerosis. Using immunoSEQ multiplex PCR, the repertoire was profiled, and TCRdb retains in-frame clones only, with some absent. The sample includes fewer than 65,000 clones, just over 90% of them seen just once. The sequencing here drew on peripheral blood, taken in the second trimester of pregnancy. These receptors all stem from a female donor with multiple sclerosis, enrolled in a pregnancy study.

The chain carries TRBV7-9 and TRBJ1-2; 8 bases align to TRBD1. In germline, CDR1 is SEHNR, CDR2 FQNEAQ (reference sequence). Unmatched junction bases numbered 11, after V lost 4 bases and J lost 7 bases. The CDR3 is made up of 15 amino acids. Here the CDR3 reads CASSYRTGNDSGYTF. CDR3 bases: TGTGCCAGCAGCTACAGGACAGGGAATGATTCTGGCTACACCTTC.

The J gene is TRBJ2-5, the V gene TRBV5-1, with D possibly being TRBD2 (5 bases). Near its end, the DNA agrees better with TRBJ2-7, so the J call may be wrong. The CDR3 runs 14 residues. CDR1 and CDR2 (germline): SGHRS, YFSETQ. The CDR3 spells CASSLLITSYEQYF. The DNA of the CDR3 is TGCGCCAGCAGCTTGTTAATTACTAGCTACGAGCAGTACTTC.

The chain has TRBV2 and TRBJ2-2; 8 nucleotides agree with TRBD1. Germline V gene lookup returns CDR1 SNHLY and CDR2 FYNNEI. V shed 7 bases, J shed 6 bases, and the junction held 19 bases outside the gene matches. This CDR3 comprises 18 residues. The CDR3 DNA reads TGTGCCAGCAACCCTATGGGACTTGGACAGGGCTTGGCCGGGGAGCTGTTTTTT. This encodes CASNPMGLGQGLAGELFF.

This rearrangement joins TRBV5-4 to TRBJ1-1, with 9 bases that match TRBD1. The germline CDR1 and CDR2 sequences are SGHNT and YYREEE (reference sequence). The CDR3 runs to 17 residues. With 0 bases clipped from V and 1 base from J, the junction kept 7 bases outside the gene matches. The CDR3 DNA reads TGTGCCAGCAGCTTGGATTTGAGACAGGGGGAGAACACTGAAGCTTTCTTT. It yields the protein CASSLDLRQGENTEAFF.

The chain employs TRBV10-1 and TRBJ1-1; 7 positions agree with TRBD1. The CDR3 sequence is 10 residues long. V lost 9 bases and J lost 11; bases outside the gene matches: 6. The germline V gene encodes CDR1 WNHNN and CDR2 SYGVQD (reference sequence). In DNA form, the CDR3 reads TGCGCCAGACCCGTGACAGGGGCTTTCTTT. Amino acid sequence: CARPVTGAFF.

Notes on this clone: One end of the junction does not line up with germline, which may come from a read error. The gene calls are TRBV9 and TRBJ1-2, with D possibly matching TRBD1 (5 bases). Per the germline V gene, CDR1 is SGDLS and CDR2 is YYNGEE. The CDR3 has 9 residues. The CDR3 reads CASSPKGPF. CDR3 DNA: TGTGCCAGCAGCCCGAAGGGGCCATTC. The full variable domain, its missing parts supplied by reference TRBV9 and TRBJ1-2, is DSGVTQTPKHLITATGQRVTLRCSPRSGDLSVYWYQQSLDQGLQFLIQYYNGEERAKGNILERFSAQQFPDLHSELNLSSLELGDSALYFCASSPKGPFGSGTRLTVV.

This chain joins TRBV7-9 and TRBJ2-7; TRBD1 aligns across 8 bases. The CDR3 sequence is 15 residues long. Germline V gives CDR1 SEHNR, CDR2 FQNEAQ (reference sequence). The ends lost 2 bases at V and 5 bases at J; junction bases unmatched: 8. This chain's CDR3 is CASSLFTDRVNEQYF. The CDR3 region has the DNA TGTGCCAGCAGCTTATTCACGGACAGGGTCAACGAGCAGTACTTC.

The V gene is TRBV4-1, the J gene TRBJ2-3; 8 nucleotides match TRBD2. The germline gives CDR1 MGHRA, CDR2 YSYEKL. The CDR3 consists of 17 residues. J lost 6 bases, V lost 4 bases, and 15 bases had no gene match. The CDR3 is CASSRIGGLGGGDTQYF. Written as DNA, the CDR3 is TGCGCCAGCAGCCGAATAGGGGGACTAGGGGGTGGGGATACGCAGTATTTT.

The CDR3 coding sequence is TGTGCCAGCAGCGTAACAGGGAAACCCCTCGGGGCCAACGTCCTGACTTTC. This encodes CASSVTGKPLGANVLTF. The rearrangement uses TRBV28 and TRBJ2-6, with TRBD1 as a possible D gene (6 bases). CDR1 and CDR2 (germline): MDHEN, SYDVKM. Deletions cut 6 bases from V and 4 bases from J, with 19 bases between. This CDR3 has 17 amino acids. The full variable domain, rest sourced from reference TRBV28 and TRBJ2-6, is DVKVTQSSRYLVKRTGEKVFLECVQDMDHENMFWYRQDPGLGLRLIYFSYDVKMKEKGDIPEGYSVSREKKERFSLILESASTNQTSMYLCASSVTGKPLGANVLTFGAGSRLTVL.

The chain is built from TRBV6-5 and TRBJ1-5, with D possibly TRBD1 on 6 matching bases. Germline V lookup: CDR1 MNHEY, CDR2 SVGAGI. Deletions cut 8 bases from V and 5 bases from J, with 16 bases between. The CDR3 has 14 amino acids. Written as DNA, the CDR3 is TGTGCCAGCTCCAAGTCGGGGGGCTATCAGCCCCAGCATTTT. The encoded protein is CASSKSGGYQPQHF.

This clone was counted a single time. This sequence joins TRBV27 and TRBJ2-7; perhaps TRBD1 as D (5 bases). CDR3 length equals 15 residues. Trimming left V 5 bases short and J 0 bases short, with 14 bases between. Per germline, CDR1 MNHEY and CDR2 SMNVEV (reference sequence). As DNA, the CDR3 is TGTGCCAGCAGTCCTCAGGGCGGAGCCTCCTACGAGCAGTACTTC. Translating gives CASSPQGGASYEQYF.

This clone showed up just once. The J gene is TRBJ2-7, the V gene TRBV10-3; tentatively, D is TRBD2 (7 bases). Germline CDR1 reads ENHRY; CDR2 reads SYGVKD. The germline V and J ends were trimmed by 11 bases and 0 bases, with 14 bases remaining between them. This CDR3 has 13 residues. The CDR3: CASRGGLSYEQYF. DNA for the CDR3: TGTGCCTCAAGGGGGGGACTCTCCTACGAGCAGTACTTC.

This chain joins TRBV5-4 and TRBJ2-2; D is undetermined. The germline V gene has CDR1 SGHNT and CDR2 YYREEE (reference sequence). The ends were cut back, 1 base at V and 3 bases at J, with 10 bases in the middle. The CDR3 runs 15 residues. CDR3 sequence reads: CASSLRSADTGELFF. The CDR3, as DNA: TGTGCCAGCAGCTTGCGGAGCGCGGACACCGGGGAGCTGTTTTTT.

This clone showed up just a few times. The J gene is TRBJ1-1, the V gene TRBV29-1; D is perhaps TRBD1 (5 bases). The CDR3 is made up of 12 amino acids. From germline, CDR1 is SQVTM and CDR2 ANQGSEA. V was shortened by 4 bases and J by 4 bases, with 10 bases between the two germline ends. The CDR3 DNA reads as TGCAGCGTTGCCCAGGGAGGCACTGAAGCTTTCTTT. Translation: CSVAQGGTEAFF.

The chain is built from TRBV15 and TRBJ1-6; 9 nucleotides align to TRBD1. Losses at the gene ends were 3 bases for V and 10 bases for J; bases not matched to a gene: 10. The CDR3 runs 16 residues. In germline, CDR1 is LNHNV, CDR2 YYDKDF (reference sequence). The CDR3 protein is CATSSSTGTGNSPLHF. CDR3 nucleotide sequence: TGTGCCACCAGCAGTTCTACCGGGACAGGGAACTCACCCCTCCACTTT.

The chain uses TRBV9 and TRBJ2-4, with D tentatively TRBD2 (5 bases). Germline V gene data show CDR1 as SGDLS and CDR2 as YYNGEE. The CDR3 is made up of 13 amino acids. The V end lost 3 bases, the J end lost 6 bases, and 10 bases lay between the germline ends. The CDR3 loop is CASSAVGRNIQYF. In DNA form, the CDR3 reads TGTGCCAGCAGCGCAGTGGGGAGAAACATTCAGTACTTC.